This TCR beta chain is from a study of shared clonotypes between healthy human individuals. Authors' processing steps: Sequence data from immunoSEQ were junction-only and lacked quality scores; consequently, filtering differed. Data came from immunoSEQ multiplex PCR; TCRdb stores just in-frame clones and leaves some out. Clonal size and the V and J genes are those of that table, whereas D and trimming came from the DNA. This table has about 680,000 clones, 72% appearing once. Donors had no recently reported acute infections or vaccinations and were HIV-negative. Germline V gene lookup returns CDR1 MNHNS and CDR2 SASEGT. The CDR3 is 13 residues long. V shed 4 bases and J shed 5 bases, with 9 bases lying between them.

The TCR sequence derives from a woman in her twenties or thirties in good health. This chain links TRBV6-1 with TRBJ1-5; maybe TRBD1 (5 bases). Material for sequencing was memory CD4+ T cells sorted from blood. Subset described: CD45RA-negative fraction. The CDR3 bases are TGTGCCAGCAGTGGCGGGGGATATCAGCCCCAGCATTTT. This sequence encodes CASSGGGYQPQHF.